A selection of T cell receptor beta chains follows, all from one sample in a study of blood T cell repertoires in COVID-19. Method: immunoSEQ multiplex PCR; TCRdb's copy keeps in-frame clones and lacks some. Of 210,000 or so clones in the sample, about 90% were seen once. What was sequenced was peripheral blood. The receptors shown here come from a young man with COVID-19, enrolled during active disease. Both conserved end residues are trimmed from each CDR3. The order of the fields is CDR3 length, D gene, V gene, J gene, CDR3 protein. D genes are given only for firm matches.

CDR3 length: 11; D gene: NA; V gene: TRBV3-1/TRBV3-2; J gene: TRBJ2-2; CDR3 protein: ASSQEYDSSLF
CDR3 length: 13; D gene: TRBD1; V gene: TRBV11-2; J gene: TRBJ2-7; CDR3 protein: ASSTRTGGWGEQY
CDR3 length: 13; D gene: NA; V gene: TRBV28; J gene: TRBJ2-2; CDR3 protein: ASSLGGPRAGELF
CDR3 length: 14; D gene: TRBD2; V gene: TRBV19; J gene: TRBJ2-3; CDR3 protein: ASSSVRGLASDTQY
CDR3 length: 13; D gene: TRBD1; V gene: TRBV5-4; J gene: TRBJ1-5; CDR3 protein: ASSLGGDRPQPQH
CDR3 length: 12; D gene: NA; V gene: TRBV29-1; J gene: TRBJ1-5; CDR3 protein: SVGGDLSNQPQH
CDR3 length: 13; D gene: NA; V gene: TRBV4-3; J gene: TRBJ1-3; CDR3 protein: ASSQEGVSGNTIY
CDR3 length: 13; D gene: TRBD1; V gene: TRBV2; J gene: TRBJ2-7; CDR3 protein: ASSERRQGSYEQY
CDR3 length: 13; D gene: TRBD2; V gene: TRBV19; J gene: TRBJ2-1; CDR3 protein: ASRRLAGGHNEQF
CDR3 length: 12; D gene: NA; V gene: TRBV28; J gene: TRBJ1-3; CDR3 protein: ASSFVLSGNTIY
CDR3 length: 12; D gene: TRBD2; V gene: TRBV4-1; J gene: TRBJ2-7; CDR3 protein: ASRGLAGGREQY
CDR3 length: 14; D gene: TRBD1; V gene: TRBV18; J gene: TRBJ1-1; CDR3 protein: ASSPPRDRGPGEAF
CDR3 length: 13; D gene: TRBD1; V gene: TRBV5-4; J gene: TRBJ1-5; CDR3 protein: ASSLDRGDNKPQH
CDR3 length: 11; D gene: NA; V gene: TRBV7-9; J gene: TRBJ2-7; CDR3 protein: ASSLDSKYEQY
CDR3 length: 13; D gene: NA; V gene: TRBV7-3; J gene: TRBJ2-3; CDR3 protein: ASSTGHLSTDTQY
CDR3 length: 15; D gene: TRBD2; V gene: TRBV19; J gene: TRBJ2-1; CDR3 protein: ASSVGSGTLGYNEQF
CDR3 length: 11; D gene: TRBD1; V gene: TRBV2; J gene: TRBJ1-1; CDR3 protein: ASGRDRPTEAF
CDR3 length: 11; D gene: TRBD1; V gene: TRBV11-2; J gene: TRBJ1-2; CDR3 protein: ASSSTGARGYT
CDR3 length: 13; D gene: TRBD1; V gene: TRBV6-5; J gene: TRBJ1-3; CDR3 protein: ASSYSGQSGNTIY
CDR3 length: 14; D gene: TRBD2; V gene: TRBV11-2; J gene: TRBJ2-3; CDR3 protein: ASSSTSGGFTDTQY
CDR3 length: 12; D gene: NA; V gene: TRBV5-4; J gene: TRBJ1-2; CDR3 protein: ASTHSGGVYGYT
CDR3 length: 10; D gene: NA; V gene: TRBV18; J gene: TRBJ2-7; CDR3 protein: ASSPKSNEQY
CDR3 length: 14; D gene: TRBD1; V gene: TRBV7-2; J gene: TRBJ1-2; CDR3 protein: ASSPRGLKINYGYT
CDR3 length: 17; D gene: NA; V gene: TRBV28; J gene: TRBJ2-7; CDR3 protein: ASSQNIRVPLGRSYEQY
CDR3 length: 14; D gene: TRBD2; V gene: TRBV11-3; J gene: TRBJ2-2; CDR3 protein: ASSLGAGGYTGELF
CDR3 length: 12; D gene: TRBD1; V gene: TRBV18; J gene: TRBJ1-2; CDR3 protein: ASSLGQANYGYT
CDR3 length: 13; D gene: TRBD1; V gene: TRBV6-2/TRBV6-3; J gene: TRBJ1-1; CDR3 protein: ASSYSTGPNTEAF
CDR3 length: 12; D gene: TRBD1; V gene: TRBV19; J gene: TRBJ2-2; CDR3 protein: ASQQGGYTGELF
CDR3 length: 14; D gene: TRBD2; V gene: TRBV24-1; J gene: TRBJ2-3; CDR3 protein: ATSDSGGGYTDTQY
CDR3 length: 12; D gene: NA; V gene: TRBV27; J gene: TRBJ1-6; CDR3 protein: ASSLAGVGSPLH
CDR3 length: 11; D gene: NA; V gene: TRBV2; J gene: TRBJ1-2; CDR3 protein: ASSESGNGGYT
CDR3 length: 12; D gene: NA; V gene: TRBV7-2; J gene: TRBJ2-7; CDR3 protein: ASRRGVVWDEQY
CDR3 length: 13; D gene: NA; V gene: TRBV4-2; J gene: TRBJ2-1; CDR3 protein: ASSFEESSYNEQF
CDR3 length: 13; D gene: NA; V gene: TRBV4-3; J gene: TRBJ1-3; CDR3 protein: ASSQDPQGGNTIY
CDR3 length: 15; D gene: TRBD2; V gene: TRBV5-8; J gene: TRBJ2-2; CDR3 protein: ASSSWTSGVNTGELF
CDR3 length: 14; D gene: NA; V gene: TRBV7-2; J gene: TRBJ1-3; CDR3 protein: ASSFSTIQFRDTIY
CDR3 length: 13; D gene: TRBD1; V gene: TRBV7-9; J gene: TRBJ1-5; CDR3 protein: ASSSDRLGNQPQH
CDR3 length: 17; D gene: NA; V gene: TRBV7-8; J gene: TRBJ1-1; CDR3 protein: ASSLAVSWQGGLNTEAF
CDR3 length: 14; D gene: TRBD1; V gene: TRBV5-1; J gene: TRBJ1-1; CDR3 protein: ASSTQGAALNTEAF
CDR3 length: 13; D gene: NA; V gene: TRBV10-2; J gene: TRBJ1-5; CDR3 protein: ASSEGRVGNQPQH
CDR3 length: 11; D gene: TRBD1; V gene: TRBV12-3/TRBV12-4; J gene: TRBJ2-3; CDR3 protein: ASTKTGRNTQY
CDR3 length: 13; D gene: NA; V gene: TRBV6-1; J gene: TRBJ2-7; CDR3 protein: ASSEARLGSYEQY
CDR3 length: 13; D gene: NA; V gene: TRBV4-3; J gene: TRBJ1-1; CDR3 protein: ASSLQPGGGTEAF
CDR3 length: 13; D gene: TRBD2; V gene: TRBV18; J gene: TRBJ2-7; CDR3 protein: ASSPPGLAGDEQY
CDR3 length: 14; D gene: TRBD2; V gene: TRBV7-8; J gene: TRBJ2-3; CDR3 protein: ASSELSGKGTDTQY
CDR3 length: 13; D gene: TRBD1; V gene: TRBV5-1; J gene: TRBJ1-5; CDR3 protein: ASSATGQLNQPQH
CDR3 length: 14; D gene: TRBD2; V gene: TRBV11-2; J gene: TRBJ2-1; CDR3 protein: ASSFLVGLAGGPRF
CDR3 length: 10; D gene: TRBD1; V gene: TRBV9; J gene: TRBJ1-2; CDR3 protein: ASSGTGYGYT
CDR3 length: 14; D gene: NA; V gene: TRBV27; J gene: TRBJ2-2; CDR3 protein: ASSLLPGANTGELF
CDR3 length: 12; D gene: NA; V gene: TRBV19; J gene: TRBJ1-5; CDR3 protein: ASKDITGNQPQH
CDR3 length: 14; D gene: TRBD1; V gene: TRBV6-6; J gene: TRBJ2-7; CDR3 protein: ASSFWGTGGPYEQY
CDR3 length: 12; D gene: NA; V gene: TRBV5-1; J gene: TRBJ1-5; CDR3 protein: ASSLDGQDQPQH
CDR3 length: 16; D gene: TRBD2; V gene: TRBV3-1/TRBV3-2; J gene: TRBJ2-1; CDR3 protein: ASRRTSGGISSYNEQF
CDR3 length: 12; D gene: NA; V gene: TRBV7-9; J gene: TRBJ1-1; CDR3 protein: ASSYQGVWTEAF
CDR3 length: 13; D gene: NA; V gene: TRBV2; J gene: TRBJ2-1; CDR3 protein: ASSVFSDSYNEQF
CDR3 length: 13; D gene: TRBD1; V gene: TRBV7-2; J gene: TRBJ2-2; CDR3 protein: ASSPTGGDTGELF
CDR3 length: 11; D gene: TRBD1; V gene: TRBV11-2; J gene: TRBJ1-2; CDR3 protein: ASSLDRVSGYT
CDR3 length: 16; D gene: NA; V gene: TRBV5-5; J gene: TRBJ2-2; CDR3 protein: ASSLRGGQGAQNGELF